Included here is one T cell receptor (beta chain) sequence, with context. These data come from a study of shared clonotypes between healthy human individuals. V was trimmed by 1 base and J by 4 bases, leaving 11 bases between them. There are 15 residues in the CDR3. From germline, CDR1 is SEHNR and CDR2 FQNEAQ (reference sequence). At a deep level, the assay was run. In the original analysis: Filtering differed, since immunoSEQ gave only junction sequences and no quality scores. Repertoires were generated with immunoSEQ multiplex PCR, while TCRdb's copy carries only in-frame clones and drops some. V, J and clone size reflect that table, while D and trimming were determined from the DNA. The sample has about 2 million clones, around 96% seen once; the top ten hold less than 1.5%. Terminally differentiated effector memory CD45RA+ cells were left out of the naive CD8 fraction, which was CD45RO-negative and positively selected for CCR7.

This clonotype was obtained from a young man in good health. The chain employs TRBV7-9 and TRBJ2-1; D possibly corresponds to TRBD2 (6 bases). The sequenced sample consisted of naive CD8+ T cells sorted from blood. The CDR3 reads CASSLVAGLYNEQFF. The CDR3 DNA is TGTGCCAGCAGCTTAGTTGCGGGGCTATACAATGAGCAGTTCTTC.